This T cell receptor beta chain was sequenced in a study of control samples from healthy donors and cancer patients. Libraries were prepared by immunoSEQ multiplex PCR; TCRdb keeps only in-frame clonotypes and omits some of them. The sample contains tens of thousands of clones, less than 90% of which appear only once. The CDR3 is 14 amino acids. Germline V gene lookup returns CDR1 KGHDR and CDR2 SFDVKD. Trimming took 4 bases from V and 4 from J, leaving 9 bases between them. The sample taken for sequencing was blood. The chain combines TRBV24-1 with TRBJ2-2, with TRBD2 as a possible D gene (5 bases). The receptor was isolated from a woman in her seventies in good health. CDR3 DNA: TGTGCCACCAGTGACGGAGGATCCACCGGGGAGCTGTTTTTT. As protein: CATSDGGSTGELFF.